What follows are 5 T cell receptor beta chains derived from one specimen sequenced in a study of CD8 T cells in Susac syndrome. Reverse transcription used about 0.45 to 1 ug RNA and random hexamers. MiXCR was run by TCRdb on the immunoSEQ multiplex PCR reads, yielding one entry per CDR3 protein. This sample has tens of thousands of distinct CDR3 sequences, with approximately 94% found just once. Sequences were obtained from CD8+ T cells from PBMCs. The receptors derive from a human donor with Susac syndrome.

The chain employs TRBV7-9 and TRBJ1-1, with TRBD1 matching 7 bases. The CDR3 extends over 15 amino acids. The germline V gene has CDR1 SEHNR and CDR2 FQNEAQ (reference sequence). J was trimmed by 1 base and V by 4 bases; bases with no gene match: 6. The chain's CDR3 is CASSSRGRANTEAFF. The CDR3 DNA is TGTGCCAGCAGCTCAAGGGGGCGGGCGAACACTGAAGCTTTCTTT.

The chain links TRBV3-1 to TRBJ2-5; D not certain. Per the germline V gene, CDR1 is LGHDT and CDR2 is YNNKEL (reference sequence). The CDR3 runs 15 residues. Trimming shortened V by 0 bases and J by 5 bases, and 13 bases separated the two germline ends. The CDR3: CASSQESGVAETQYF. CDR3 nucleotide sequence: TGTGCCAGCAGCCAAGAAAGTGGGGTCGCGGAGACCCAGTACTTC.

The chain links TRBV25-1 to TRBJ2-7; 11 bases map to TRBD1. V shed 10 bases and J 2 bases; nucleotides not matched to a gene: 1. CDR1 and CDR2 from the germline V gene are MGHDK and SYGVNS. The CDR3 is 12 residues long. The CDR3, as DNA: TGTGCCACGGGACAGGGGGCCTACGAGCAGTACTTC. It encodes CATGQGAYEQYF.

The V gene is TRBV20-1, the J gene TRBJ1-1; no definite D call. CDR3 length: 10 amino acids. In germline, CDR1 is DFQATT, CDR2 SNEGSKA (reference sequence). Trimming left V 5 bases short and J 5 bases short, with 6 bases between. As DNA, the CDR3 is TGCAGTGCTGTTAAGACTGAAGCTTTCTTT. As protein: CSAVKTEAFF.

The rearrangement joins TRBV7-8 to TRBJ2-7; 14 nucleotides line up with TRBD2. The length of the CDR3 is 17 residues. Germline CDR1 SGHVS, CDR2 FQNEAQ. Trimming at V came to 5 bases and at J to 3 bases, leaving 9 bases not matched to a gene. The CDR3 DNA sequence: TGTGCCAGCAGCCCGGGACTAGCGGGGGCTCTTCTCTACGAGCAGTACTTC. It translates to CASSPGLAGALLYEQYF. The variable domain in full, completed from reference TRBV7-8 and TRBJ2-7, reads GAGVSQSPRYKVAKRGQDVALRCDPISGHVSLFWYQQALGQGPEFLTYFQNEAQLDKSGLPSDRFFAERPEGSVSTLKIQRTQQEDSAVYLCASSPGLAGALLYEQYFGPGTRLTVT.